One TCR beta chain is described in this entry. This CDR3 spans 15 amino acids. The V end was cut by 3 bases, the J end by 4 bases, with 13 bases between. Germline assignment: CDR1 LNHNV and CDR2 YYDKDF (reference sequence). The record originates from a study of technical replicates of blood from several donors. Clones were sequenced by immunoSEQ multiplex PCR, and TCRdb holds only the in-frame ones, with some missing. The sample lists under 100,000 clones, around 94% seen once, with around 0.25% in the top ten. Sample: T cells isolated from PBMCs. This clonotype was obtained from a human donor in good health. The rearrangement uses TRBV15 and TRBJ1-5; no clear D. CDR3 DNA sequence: TGTGCCACCAGCAGCAGGAACGTGGTTAATCAGCCCCAGCATTTT. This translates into CATSSRNVVNQPQHF. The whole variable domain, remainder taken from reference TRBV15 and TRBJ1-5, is DAMVIQNPRYQVTQFGKPVTLSCSQTLNHNVMYWYQQKSSQAPKLLFHYYDKDFNNEADTPDNFQSRRPNTSFCFLDIRSPGLGDTAMYLCATSSRNVVNQPQHFGDGTRLSIL.